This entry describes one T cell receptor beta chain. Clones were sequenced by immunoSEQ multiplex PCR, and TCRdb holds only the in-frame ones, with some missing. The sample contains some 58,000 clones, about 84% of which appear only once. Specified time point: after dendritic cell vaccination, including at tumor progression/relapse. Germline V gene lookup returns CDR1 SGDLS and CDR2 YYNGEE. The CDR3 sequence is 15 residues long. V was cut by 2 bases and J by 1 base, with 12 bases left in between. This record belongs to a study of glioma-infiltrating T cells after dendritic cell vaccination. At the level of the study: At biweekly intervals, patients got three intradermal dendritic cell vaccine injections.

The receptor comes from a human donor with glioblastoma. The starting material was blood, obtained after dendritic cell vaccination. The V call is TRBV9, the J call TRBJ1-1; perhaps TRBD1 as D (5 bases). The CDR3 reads CASSVSWQGNTEAFF. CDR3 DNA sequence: TGTGCCAGCAGCGTTTCTTGGCAGGGGAACACTGAAGCTTTCTTT.